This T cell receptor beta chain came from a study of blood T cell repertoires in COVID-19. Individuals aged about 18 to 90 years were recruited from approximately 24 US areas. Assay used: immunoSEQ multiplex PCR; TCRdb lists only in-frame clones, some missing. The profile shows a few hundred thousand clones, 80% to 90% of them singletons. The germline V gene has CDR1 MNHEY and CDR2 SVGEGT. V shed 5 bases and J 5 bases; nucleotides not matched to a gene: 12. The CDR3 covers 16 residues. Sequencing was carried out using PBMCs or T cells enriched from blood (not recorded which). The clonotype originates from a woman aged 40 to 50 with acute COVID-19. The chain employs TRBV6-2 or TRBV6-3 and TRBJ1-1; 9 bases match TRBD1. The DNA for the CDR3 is TGTGCCAGCAGTCCGCGGGGTGACAGGGGGGGAACTGAAGCTTTCTTT. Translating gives CASSPRGDRGGTEAFF.